The T cell receptor (beta chain) under discussion was sequenced for a study of blood T cell repertoires in COVID-19. On the study more broadly: The United States, Italy and Spain provided the acute and convalescent COVID-19 samples.

The authors' processing: Amplified reference gene primers provided the basis for estimating nucleated cell counts. Data came from immunoSEQ multiplex PCR; TCRdb stores just in-frame clones and leaves some out. That table is the source of V, J and clone size, and D and trimming were worked out from the DNA. The table has about 130,000 clones, roughly 80% seen once. Recruits, aged 18 to 89 years, lived in 24 US areas. Cohort allocation depended upon clinical history that participants reported. The V gene end was trimmed by 5 bases and the J gene end by 3 bases; junction bases not matched to a gene: 3. The CDR3 sequence is 14 residues long. Germline lookup yields CDR1 SEHNR and CDR2 FQNEAQ (reference sequence).

The receptor's source is a middle-aged man with acute COVID-19. Sequencing was carried out using PBMCs or T cells enriched from blood (not recorded which). The chain carries TRBV7-9 and TRBJ1-4, with 7 bases lining up with TRBD1. In DNA, the CDR3 is TGTGCCAGCAGCCGGGACAGCTCTAATGAAAAACTGTTTTTT. Protein: CASSRDSSNEKLFF. The variable domain in full, completed from reference TRBV7-9 and TRBJ1-4, reads DTGVSQNPRHKITKRGQNVTFRCDPISEHNRLYWYRQTLGQGPEFLTYFQNEAQLEKSRLLSDRFSAERPKGSFSTLEIQRTEQGDSAMYLCASSRDSSNEKLFFGSGTQLSVL.